The clone carrying this T cell receptor beta chain has at least ten counts. Its antigen is currently unknown. Those with hyperthyroidism were 18 to 65 years old, newly diagnosed, and ill for under 2 months. Pregnant or lactating patients were excluded, as were those with uncontrolled infection or other autoimmune disease. This entry is derived from a study of T cells in Graves' hyperthyroidism and ophthalmopathy. On the study more broadly: At initial diagnosis, before any treatment had begun, peripheral blood was obtained.

The V and J ends lost 1 base and 6 bases, in that order; junction bases with no gene match: 11. Looked up from germline, CDR1 is SNHLY and CDR2 is FYNNEI. This CDR3 has 16 amino acids. Authors of the study amplified TCR beta CDR3 regions from RNA transcripts. HTBI primers were employed in a first-round RT-PCR of the TCR CDR3. MiXCR, applied by TCRdb to the multiplex PCR reads, yields one record per CDR3 protein. The sample consists of some 620,000 distinct CDR3 sequences, roughly 16% of them appearing once. Overall study results and limits: Appearing also in blood were most of the thyroid clonotypes expanded above 0.001.

What was sequenced was blood. This chain uses TRBV2 with TRBJ1-2; 7 bases fit TRBD1. The source is a young woman with Graves' hyperthyroidism. The CDR3 spells CASSEGAGGLVDGYTF. The CDR3 nucleotides read TGTGCCAGCAGTGAAGGGGCAGGGGGTTTGGTCGATGGCTACACCTTC.